This T cell receptor beta chain was captured in a study of T cell repertoires in cytomegalovirus infection (dated by TCRdb to between 2017 and 2020). For the wider study: Alongside well-studied HLA-B-restricted epitopes, the peptide stimulations were aimed at recently identified HLA-C-restricted CMV epitopes, whose presentation resists viral immunomodulation. The HLA type of each donor mattered for the analysis, because public TCR beta signatures pointed to carriage of CMV infection along with the matching HLA type.

The treatment or condition label for this specimen denotes: in vitro stimulation with specific CMV peptide epitopes to enrich CMV-specific T cells. The full study reports these points: In the ex vivo response, HLA-C-restricted CMV-specific TCR beta clonotypes were dominant, and in two of eight donors the single most frequent clonotype came from this HLA-C-restricted group. In both this cohort and an independent approximately 400-donor cohort, the cumulative frequency of public TCR beta family members distinguished carriers of CMV infection plus the relevant HLA type.

Reads for this sample came from an Illumina HiSeq 1500. Starting from the raw public reads, TCRdb applied fastp trimming at Q25, assembled clones with MiXCR and retained in-frame beta chains. Each CDR3 protein appears once, grouped with its most common genes and DNA. Across this sample there are around 500,000 distinct CDR3 sequences, with under 55% seen only once. The top ten constitute about 39% of the sample. Concerning this clonotype: The antigen it recognizes is unknown. Qualities for individual bases were not recorded, and no much larger clone is one base off.

The CDR3, from cysteine to phenylalanine, totals 14 residues. Only the CDR3 part of the read is kept: 42 bases, read in frame from the first base. Reading the germline V gene gives CDR1 SGHVS and CDR2 FQNEAQ. V gives up 5 bases and J gives up 3 bases, and the segment between their germline ends measures 13 bases. In this chain, TRBV7-8 is recombined with TRBJ1-1, with TRBD1 tentatively as D gene (5 bases match). The receptor's source is a human donor in good health (CMV status not recorded). Some clones in this sample may be carry-over from other donors' samples. The material sequenced was cultured PBMCs, taken from culture after CMV antigen stimulation. The CDR3 region: CASSPGLGDTEAFF. The nucleotide sequence reads as follows: TGTGCCAGCAGCCCGGGACTCGGGGACACTGAAGCTTTCTTT.